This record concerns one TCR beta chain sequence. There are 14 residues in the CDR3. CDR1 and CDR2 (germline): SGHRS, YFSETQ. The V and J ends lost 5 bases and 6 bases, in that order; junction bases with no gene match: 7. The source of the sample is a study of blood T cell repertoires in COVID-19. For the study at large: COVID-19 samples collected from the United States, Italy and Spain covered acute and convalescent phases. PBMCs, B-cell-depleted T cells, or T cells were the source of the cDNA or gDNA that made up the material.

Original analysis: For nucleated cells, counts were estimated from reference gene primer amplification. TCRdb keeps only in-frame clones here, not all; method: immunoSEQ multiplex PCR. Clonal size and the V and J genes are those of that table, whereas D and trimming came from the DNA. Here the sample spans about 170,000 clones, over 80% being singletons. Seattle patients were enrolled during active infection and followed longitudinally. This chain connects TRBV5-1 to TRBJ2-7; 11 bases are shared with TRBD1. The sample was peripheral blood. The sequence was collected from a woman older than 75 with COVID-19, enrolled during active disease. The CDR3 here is CASRAGTGGFEQYF. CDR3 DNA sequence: TGCGCCAGCAGGGCCGGGACAGGGGGTTTCGAGCAGTACTTC.